A single sample gave rise to the 3 T cell receptor beta chains below, sequenced in a study of tumor and adjacent non-tumor tissue in lung cancer. A modified ARM-PCR protocol with three rounds of nested PCR amplified TCRbeta. A single record per CDR3 protein comes from TCRdb applying MiXCR to the multiplex PCR reads. Among fewer than 120,000 distinct CDR3 sequences listed, approximately 80% were seen once. No cell sorting was done before RNA was extracted from the tissue. Source material: lung tumor tissue. The receptors shown here come from a man in his 70s with non-small cell lung cancer.

Remarks on this clonotype: One end of the junction varies from germline; a read error may be responsible. The chain has TRBV6-2 or TRBV6-3 and TRBJ2-3; D may correspond to TRBD1 or TRBD2 (5 bases each). Germline V lookup: CDR1 MNHEY, CDR2 SVGEGT. The CDR3 covers 17 residues. This CDR3 reads CASSSGSGQPSTDTKFF. DNA for the CDR3: TGTGCCAGCAGTTCGGGATCAGGGCAGCCTAGCACAGATACGAAGTTTTTT.

In the case of this clonotype: The germline gene is not matched at one end of the junction; a read error may be the cause. The chain has TRBV28 and TRBJ2-5, with TRBD2 identical over 12 bases. The CDR3 totals 15 residues. Germline V gene lookup returns CDR1 MDHEN and CDR2 SYDVKM. CDR3 protein: CASRLTSGSLQTHYF. CDR3 DNA sequence: TGTGCCAGCAGACTGACTAGCGGGAGCCTCCAGACCCATTACTTC.

With regard to this clonotype: No conserved phenylalanine or tryptophan is present at the end of the CDR3, so a read error is the likely explanation. The chain is built from TRBV6-5 and TRBJ2-7; 8 nucleotides line up with TRBD2. The CDR3 is made up of 18 amino acids. Germline V lookup: CDR1 MNHEY, CDR2 SVGAGI. The CDR3 loop reads CASNYQPSGSTGSYEQYY. The CDR3 DNA is TGTGCCAGCAATTACCAACCAAGCGGGAGTACCGGGTCCTACGAGCAGTACTAC.